Included here is one TCR beta chain sequence, with context. As yet, its antigen is unknown. The PCR used 60 Vbeta and 13 Jbeta primers. The method was immunoSEQ multiplex PCR; TCRdb's version includes in-frame clones alone and lacks a portion of them. The table shows hundreds of thousands of clones, with 75% to 90% occurring only once. These data belong to a study of cytomegalovirus exposure and HLA in healthy donors. Trimming at V came to 0 bases and at J to 2 bases, leaving 5 bases not matched to a gene. There are 17 residues in the CDR3. Germline V gene data show CDR1 as MGHRA and CDR2 as YSYEKL. The study's findings and limits: Rates of TCR association differed by HLA locus in a later analysis, with DRB1 highest and HLA-C lowest. Donors were assumed by presence/absence analyses to have roughly uniform sequencing depth. Published work reported that the classifier diagnosed cytomegalovirus status with high specificity and sensitivity. Researchers had no immune exposure information except CMV serostatus available.

What was sequenced was PBMCs. This clonotype was sampled from a boy aged 2 to 10 in good health and CMV-seronegative. This sequence joins TRBV4-1 and TRBJ2-2; TRBD2 matches at 8 bases. CDR3 bases: TGCGCCAGCAGCCAAGATGGAAGCGGGGGCAACACCGGGGAGCTGTTTTTT. This gives the protein CASSQDGSGGNTGELFF.